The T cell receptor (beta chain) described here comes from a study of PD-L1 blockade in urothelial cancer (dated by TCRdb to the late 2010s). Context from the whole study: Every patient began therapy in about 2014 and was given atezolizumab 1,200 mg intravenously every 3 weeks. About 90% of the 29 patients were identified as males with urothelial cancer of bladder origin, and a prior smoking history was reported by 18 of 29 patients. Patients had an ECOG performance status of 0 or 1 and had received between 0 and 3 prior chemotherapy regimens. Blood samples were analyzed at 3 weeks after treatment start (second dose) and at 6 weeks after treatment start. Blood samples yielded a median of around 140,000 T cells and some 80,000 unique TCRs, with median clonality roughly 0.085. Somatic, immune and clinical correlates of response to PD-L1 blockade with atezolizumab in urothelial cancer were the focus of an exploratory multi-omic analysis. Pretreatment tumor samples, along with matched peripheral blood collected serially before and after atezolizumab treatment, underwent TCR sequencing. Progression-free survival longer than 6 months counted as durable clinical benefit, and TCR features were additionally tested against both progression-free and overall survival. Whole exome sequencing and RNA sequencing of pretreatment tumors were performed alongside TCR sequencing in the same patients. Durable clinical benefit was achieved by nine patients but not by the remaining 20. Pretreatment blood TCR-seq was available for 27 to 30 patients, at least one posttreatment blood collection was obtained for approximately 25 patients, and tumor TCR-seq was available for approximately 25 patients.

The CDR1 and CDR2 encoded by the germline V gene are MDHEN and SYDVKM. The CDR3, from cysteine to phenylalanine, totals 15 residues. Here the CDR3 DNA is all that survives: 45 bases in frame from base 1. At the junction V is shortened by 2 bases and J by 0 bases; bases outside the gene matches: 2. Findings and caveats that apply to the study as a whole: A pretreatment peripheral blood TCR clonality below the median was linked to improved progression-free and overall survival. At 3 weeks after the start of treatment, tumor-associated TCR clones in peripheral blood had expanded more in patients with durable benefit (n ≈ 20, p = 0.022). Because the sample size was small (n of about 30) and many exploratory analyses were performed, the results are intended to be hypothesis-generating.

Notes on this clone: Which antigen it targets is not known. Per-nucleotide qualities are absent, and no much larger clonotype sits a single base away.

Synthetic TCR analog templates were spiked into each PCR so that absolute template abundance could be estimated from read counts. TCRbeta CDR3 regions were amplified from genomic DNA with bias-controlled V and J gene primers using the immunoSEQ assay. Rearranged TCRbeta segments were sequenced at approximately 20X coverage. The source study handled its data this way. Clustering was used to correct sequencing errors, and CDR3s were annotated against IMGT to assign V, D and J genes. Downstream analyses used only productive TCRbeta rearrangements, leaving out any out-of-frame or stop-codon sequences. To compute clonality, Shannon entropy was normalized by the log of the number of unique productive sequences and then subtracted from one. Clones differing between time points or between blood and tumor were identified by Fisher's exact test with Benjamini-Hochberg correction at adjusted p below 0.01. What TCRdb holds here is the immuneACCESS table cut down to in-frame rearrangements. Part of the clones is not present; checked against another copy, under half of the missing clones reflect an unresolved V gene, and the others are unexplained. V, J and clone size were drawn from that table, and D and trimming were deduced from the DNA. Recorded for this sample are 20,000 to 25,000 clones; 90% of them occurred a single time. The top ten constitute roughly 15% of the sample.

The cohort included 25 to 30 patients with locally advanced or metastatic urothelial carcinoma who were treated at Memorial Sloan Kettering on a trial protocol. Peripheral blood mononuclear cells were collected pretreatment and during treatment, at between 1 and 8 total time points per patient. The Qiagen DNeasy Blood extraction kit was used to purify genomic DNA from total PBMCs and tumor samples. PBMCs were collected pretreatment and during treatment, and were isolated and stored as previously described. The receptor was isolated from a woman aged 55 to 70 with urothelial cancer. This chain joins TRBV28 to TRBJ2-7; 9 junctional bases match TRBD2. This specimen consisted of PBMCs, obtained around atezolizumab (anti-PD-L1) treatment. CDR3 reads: CASSLGSGSSYEQYF. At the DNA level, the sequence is TGTGCCAGCAGTTTAGGTAGCGGGAGCTCCTACGAGCAGTACTTC.